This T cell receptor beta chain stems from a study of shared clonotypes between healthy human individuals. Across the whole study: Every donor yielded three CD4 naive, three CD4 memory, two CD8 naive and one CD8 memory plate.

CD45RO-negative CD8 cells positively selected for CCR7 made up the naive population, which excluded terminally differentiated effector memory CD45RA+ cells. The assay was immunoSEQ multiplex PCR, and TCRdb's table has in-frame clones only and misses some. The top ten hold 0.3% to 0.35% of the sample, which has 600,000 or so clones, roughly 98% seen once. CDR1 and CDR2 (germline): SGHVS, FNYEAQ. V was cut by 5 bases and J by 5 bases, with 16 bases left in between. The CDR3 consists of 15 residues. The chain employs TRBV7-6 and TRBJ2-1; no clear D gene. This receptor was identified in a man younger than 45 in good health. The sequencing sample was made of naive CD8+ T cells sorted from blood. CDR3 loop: CASSLLGGPNNEQFF. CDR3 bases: TGTGCCAGCAGCCTACTTGGCGGTCCTAACAATGAGCAGTTCTTC.